This T cell receptor (beta chain) emerged from a study of T cells in Graves' hyperthyroidism and ophthalmopathy. RNA transcripts served as the template for amplifying TCR beta CDR3 regions. The HTBI primer set served for first-round RT-PCR of the TCR CDR3. A single record per CDR3 protein comes from TCRdb applying MiXCR to the multiplex PCR reads. The table lists about 380,000 distinct CDR3 sequences, around 14% of them singletons. Study findings and constraints: Most clonotypes expanded in thyroid above 0.001 were likewise present in blood. Prediction of ophthalmopathy progression came a median around 6 months pre-onset.

In this sample, this clonotype turned up many times. Its matching antigen is unknown. Diagnoses were made from clinical symptoms, serum measures (thyroxine and TRAb), thyroid ultrasound and orbital computed tomography. CDR1 and CDR2 (germline): KGHDR, SFDVKD. J gave up 2 bases and V 0 bases, and 0 bases lay outside the gene matches. This CDR3 contains 16 residues. The source material was blood. The origin of this receptor is a woman aged 55-70 years with Graves' hyperthyroidism. The chain recombines TRBV24-1 with TRBJ2-1, with TRBD2 matching 10 bases. The DNA of the CDR3 is TGTGCCACCAGTGATTTGACTAGCGGGACCTACAATGAGCAGTTCTTC. It yields the protein CATSDLTSGTYNEQFF.